The 3 T cell receptor beta chains presented below share a single source sample, sequenced in a study of Tregs in tolerant kidney transplant recipients. TCRdb's copy holds only in-frame clones and misses some; the assay was immunoSEQ multiplex PCR. The repertoire holds about 94,000 clones, with 93% as singletons. This material consisted of CD4+ T cells from blood, taken before the transplant. These TCRs come from a human donor who received a combined kidney and bone marrow transplant.

The V and J genes are TRBV5-1 and TRBJ2-2; D is possibly TRBD2 (6 bases). The CDR3 length is 16 residues. V was clipped by 4 bases and J by 1 base, with 14 bases between them. The V gene's germline CDR1 is SGHRS and CDR2 YFSETQ. The CDR3: CASSAVGGLNTGELFF. Written as DNA, the CDR3 is TGCGCCAGCAGCGCCGTCGGGGGATTGAACACCGGGGAGCTGTTTTTT.

The chain links TRBV4-3 to TRBJ1-1, with 7 bases identical to TRBD1. This CDR3 is built from 15 residues. The germline V gene encodes CDR1 LGHNA and CDR2 YSLEER. V was clipped by 3 bases and J by 1 base; unmatched bases: 5. The CDR3 is CASSQRQGKNTEAFF. The CDR3 nucleotides are TGCGCCAGCAGCCAGAGACAGGGTAAGAACACTGAAGCTTTCTTT.

The chain is built from TRBV27 and TRBJ2-1, with TRBD2 matching 10 bases. The trim removed 5 bases at V and 1 base at J, leaving 11 bases unmatched. Germline V CDR1 and CDR2: MNHEY, SMNVEV (reference sequence). There are 18 residues in the CDR3. CDR3 nucleotides: TGTGCCAGCAGTACGCCTAGCGGGAGTGGTTTGTCCTACAATGAGCAGTTCTTC. Its protein is CASSTPSGSGLSYNEQFF.